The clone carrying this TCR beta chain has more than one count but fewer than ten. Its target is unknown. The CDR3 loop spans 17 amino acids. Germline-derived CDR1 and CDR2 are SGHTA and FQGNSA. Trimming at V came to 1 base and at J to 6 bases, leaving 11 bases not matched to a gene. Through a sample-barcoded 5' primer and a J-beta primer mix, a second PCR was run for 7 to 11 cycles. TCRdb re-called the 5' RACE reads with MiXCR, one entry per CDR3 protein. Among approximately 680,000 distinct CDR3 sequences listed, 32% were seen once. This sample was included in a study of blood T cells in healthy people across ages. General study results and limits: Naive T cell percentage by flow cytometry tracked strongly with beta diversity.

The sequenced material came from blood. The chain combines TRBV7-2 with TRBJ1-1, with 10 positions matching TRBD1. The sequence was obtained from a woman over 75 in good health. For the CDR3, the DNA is TGTGCCAGCAGCTTAGAGGGACAGGGGACGATGTTCGCTGAAGCTTTCTTT. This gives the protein CASSLEGQGTMFAEAFF.